The T cell receptor (beta chain) under discussion was sequenced for a study of OX40 agonist ivuxolimab in advanced cancers. Study as a whole: Every 2 weeks, patients got intravenous ivuxolimab at one of six dose levels (0.01-10 mg/kg). A male proportion of over 75% was recorded, with mean age 60 years and range about 20 to 90. Findings and caveats of the study: CD8+ T cells averaged more expanded clones than CD4+. Within 6 weeks, CD4+ and CD8+ blood T cells expanded clonally at 0.1 to 3.0 mg/kg.

This clone was recorded only once. Its antigen is still unknown. Some clones are missing from TCRdb's copy, which holds only in-frame ones; the method was immunoSEQ multiplex PCR. The sample records about 26,000 clones, 75% to 85% being singletons. This TCR derives from an adult with an advanced solid tumor such as melanoma, head and neck, liver or kidney cancer. The input for sequencing was CD4+ or CD8+ T cells sorted from blood, taken in a trial of the OX40 agonist ivuxolimab.

CDR3 protein: CASSRSSDTQYF. CDR3 in DNA: TGTGCCAGCAGCCGATCATCCGATACGCAGTATTTT. The chain joins TRBV7-6 to TRBJ2-3; D remains ambiguous. The germline V gene encodes CDR1 SGHVS and CDR2 FNYEAQ. Trimming shortened V by 5 bases and J by 6 bases, and 9 bases separated the two germline ends. CDR3 length: 12 residues.